This T cell receptor beta chain was sequenced during a study of control samples from healthy donors and cancer patients. Using immunoSEQ multiplex PCR, the repertoire was profiled, and TCRdb retains in-frame clones only, with some absent. The table records 150,000 to 200,000 clones, 80% to 95% of them present only once. This clone has just a few counts. Trimming took 2 bases from V and 0 from J, leaving 2 bases between them. The CDR3 spans 12 residues. Germline V gene lookup returns CDR1 GTSNPN and CDR2 SVGIG (reference sequence). The sample comprised blood. The TCR sequence derives from a woman aged 60-75 years in good health. The chain combines TRBV30 with TRBJ1-3; D unresolved. This chain's CDR3 is CAWSSSGNTIYF. In DNA, the CDR3 is TGTGCCTGGAGTTCCTCTGGAAACACCATATATTTT.